These 7 T cell receptor beta chains were all obtained from the same sample, sequenced in a study of T cell responses to AZD1222 COVID-19 vaccine. TCRdb's table, derived via immunoSEQ multiplex PCR, lists solely in-frame clones and lacks some. The sample has more than 85,000 clones; approximately 90% are singletons. Here the sequenced sample was peripheral blood, taken 28 days after the second AZD1222 dose. The source of these receptors is an adult who received the AZD1222 COVID-19 vaccine.

The rearrangement uses TRBV28 and TRBJ2-7; TRBD2 matches 11 bases. CDR3 length equals 16 residues. Unmatched junction bases numbered 13, after V lost 6 bases and J lost 6 bases. Per germline, CDR1 MDHEN and CDR2 SYDVKM. CDR3 region: CASRVFTSGRNGEQYF. The DNA for the CDR3 is TGTGCCAGCAGGGTATTTACTAGCGGGAGAAATGGCGAGCAGTACTTC.

The CDR3 region is CASSLSVVGGTEAFF. The CDR3 bases are TGCGCCAGCAGTTTATCTGTGGTAGGGGGCACTGAAGCTTTCTTT. The rearrangement joins TRBV5-1 to TRBJ1-1; a weak D match, TRBD1 (6 bases). Trimming removed 5 bases at V and 4 bases at J, with 18 bases between. The CDR3 consists of 15 residues. Germline values: CDR1 SGHRS, CDR2 YFSETQ.

The rearrangement links TRBV10-3 to TRBJ1-1; D possibly corresponds to TRBD1 (5 bases). Germline-derived CDR1 and CDR2 are ENHRY and SYGVKD. Between the trimmed V and J ends, which lost 6 bases and 5 bases, there was a span of 7 bases. The CDR3 extends over 11 amino acids. The CDR3 nucleotides read TGTGCCATCAGCTGGGGGACTGAAGCTTTCTTT. Its translation is CAISWGTEAFF.

The chain couples TRBV24-1 to TRBJ2-3; D gene unclear. Trimming shortened V by 2 bases and J by 0 bases, and 8 bases separated the two germline ends. The CDR3 sequence is 15 residues long. The V gene's germline CDR1 is KGHDR and CDR2 SFDVKD. The CDR3 sequence is CATSDSAASTDTQYF. As DNA, the CDR3 is TGTGCCACCAGTGATTCTGCGGCTAGCACAGATACGCAGTATTTT.

This clone was detected only once. This chain links TRBV10-3 with TRBJ1-1, with 7 bases that match TRBD1. Trimming took 0 bases from V and 6 from J; bases not matched to a gene: 7. This CDR3 region has 15 residues. The germline V gene has CDR1 ENHRY and CDR2 SYGVKD. CDR3 in DNA: TGTGCCATCAGTGAGTCGAGGGGGCGCGTATCTGAAGCTTTCTTT. Its translation: CAISESRGRVSEAFF.

This rearrangement joins TRBV3-1 (or the pseudogene TRBV3-2) to TRBJ2-7; 11 bases are shared with TRBD2. V trimming: 5 bases; J trimming: 7 bases; junction bases outside the gene matches: 7. This CDR3 contains 14 residues. The germline V gene encodes CDR1 LGHDT and CDR2 YNNKEL (reference sequence). Written as DNA, the CDR3 is TGTGCCAGCAGCTTAGCGGGGGGGCGGGGGGAGCAGTACTTC. Protein product: CASSLAGGRGEQYF.

The rearrangement joins TRBV12-3 or TRBV12-4 to TRBJ1-1; D possibly corresponds to TRBD1 (5 bases). Trimming removed 6 bases from V and 4 bases from J, with 12 bases in between. The CDR3 runs to 13 residues. In DNA form, the CDR3 reads TGTGCCAGCAGCCGTGCAGGGAGCACTGAAGCTTTCTTT. It specifies CASSRAGSTEAFF.